These 5 T cell receptor beta chains were all obtained from the same sample, sequenced in a study of blood T cell repertoires in COVID-19. The assay was immunoSEQ multiplex PCR, and TCRdb's table has in-frame clones only and misses some. Here the sample spans about 28,000 clones, roughly 88% being singletons. Sample: peripheral blood. The receptors here all came from a human donor in a cohort sampled during active COVID-19.

J is TRBJ2-1 and V is TRBV5-4; 11 bases map to TRBD2. The germline CDR1 and CDR2 sequences are SGHNT and YYREEE (reference sequence). The CDR3 has 16 residues. The ends lost 4 bases at V and 5 bases at J; junction bases unmatched: 8. The CDR3 here is CASSLQLAGVDNEQFF. The CDR3 DNA is TGTGCCAGCAGCCTCCAACTAGCGGGGGTCGACAATGAGCAGTTCTTC.

V and J are TRBV19 and TRBJ1-4; TRBD1 matches 7 bases. The length of the CDR3 is 11 residues. In germline, CDR1 is LNHDA, CDR2 SQIVND (reference sequence). The V gene end was trimmed by 10 bases and the J gene end by 5 bases; junction bases not matched to a gene: 1. CDR3 sequence reads: CATQGNEKLFF. In nucleotides, the CDR3 is TGTGCCACACAGGGGAATGAAAAACTGTTTTTT.

This chain joins TRBV5-6 and TRBJ1-1, with TRBD1 as a possible D gene (5 bases). CDR3 length: 15 amino acids. CDR1 and CDR2 (germline): SGHDT, YYEEEE. V lost 3 bases to trimming and J lost 1 base, with 13 bases between them. The CDR3, as DNA: TGTGCCAGCAGCTCCTCAGAGACAGCGAACACTGAAGCTTTCTTT. It yields the protein CASSSSETANTEAFF.

V is TRBV25-1 and J is TRBJ2-1; 9 bases are a match to TRBD2. The CDR3 spans 15 residues. V dropped 4 bases and J dropped 4; count of bases not matched to a gene: 5. Germline values: CDR1 MGHDK, CDR2 SYGVNS. Written as DNA, the CDR3 is TGTGCCAGCAGTGGTGTAGCGGGGGATTACAATGAGCAGTTCTTC. Translated, it gives CASSGVAGDYNEQFF.

This clone was counted between two and nine times. The chain couples TRBV28 to TRBJ2-7; a possible D gene is TRBD2 (7 bases). The CDR3 is made up of 15 amino acids. Trimming removed 1 base at V and 7 bases at J, with 17 bases between. Germline values: CDR1 MDHEN, CDR2 SYDVKM. The chain's CDR3 is CASSLFLGGPEEQYF. The CDR3 DNA reads as TGTGCCAGCAGTTTATTTTTGGGGGGGCCTGAGGAGCAGTACTTC.